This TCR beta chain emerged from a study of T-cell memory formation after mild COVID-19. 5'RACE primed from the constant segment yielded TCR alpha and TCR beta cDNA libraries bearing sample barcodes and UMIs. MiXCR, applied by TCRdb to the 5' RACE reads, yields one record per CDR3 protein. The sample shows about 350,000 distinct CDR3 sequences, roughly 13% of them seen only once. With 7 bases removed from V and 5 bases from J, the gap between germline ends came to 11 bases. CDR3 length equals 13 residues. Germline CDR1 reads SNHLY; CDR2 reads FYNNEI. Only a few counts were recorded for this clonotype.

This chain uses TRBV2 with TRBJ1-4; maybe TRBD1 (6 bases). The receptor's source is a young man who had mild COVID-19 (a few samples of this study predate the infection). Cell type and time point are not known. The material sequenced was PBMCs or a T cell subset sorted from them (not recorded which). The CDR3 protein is CASTGQNNEKLFF. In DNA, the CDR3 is TGTGCCAGCACAGGACAGAACAATGAAAAACTGTTTTTT.